Described below is a single TCR beta chain sequence and its context. The data belong to a study of blood T cell repertoires in COVID-19. Study details: Samples taken during acute and convalescent COVID-19 were collected in the United States, Italy and Spain. The cDNA or gDNA used as material had been derived from T cells, B-cell-depleted T cells, or PBMCs.

Profiling relied on immunoSEQ multiplex PCR, and the TCRdb table lists in-frame clones only, not all of them. This table has hundreds of thousands of clones, around nine tenths appearing once. Germline CDR1 is GTSNPN and CDR2 is SVGIG (reference sequence). The CDR3 runs 14 residues. Trimming took 6 bases from V and 7 from J; bases not matched to a gene: 11. The receptor was derived from a woman in her 50s with COVID-19, enrolled during active disease. This rearrangement joins TRBV30 to TRBJ2-7, with TRBD1 identical over 11 bases. The sample consisted of peripheral blood. The DNA of the CDR3 is TGTGCCTGTGCCCGAGGACAGGGGGCGGAAGAGCAGTACTTC. Its translation: CACARGQGAEEQYF.